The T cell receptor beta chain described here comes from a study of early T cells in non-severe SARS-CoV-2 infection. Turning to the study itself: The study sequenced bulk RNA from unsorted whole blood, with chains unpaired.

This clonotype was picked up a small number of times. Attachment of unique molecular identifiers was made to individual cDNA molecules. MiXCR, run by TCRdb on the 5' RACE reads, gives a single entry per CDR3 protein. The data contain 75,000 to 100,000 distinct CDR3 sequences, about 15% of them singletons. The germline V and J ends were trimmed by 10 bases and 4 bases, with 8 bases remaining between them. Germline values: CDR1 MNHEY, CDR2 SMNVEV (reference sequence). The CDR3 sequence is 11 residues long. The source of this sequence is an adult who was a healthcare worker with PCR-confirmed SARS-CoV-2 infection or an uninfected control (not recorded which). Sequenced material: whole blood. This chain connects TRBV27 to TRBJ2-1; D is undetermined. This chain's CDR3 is CATALYNEQFF. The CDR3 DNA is TGTGCCACCGCGTTGTACAATGAGCAGTTCTTC.